These 5 T cell receptor beta chains came from one sample sequenced in a study of blood T cell repertoires in COVID-19. Repertoires were generated with immunoSEQ multiplex PCR, while TCRdb's copy carries only in-frame clones and drops some. This sample yields about 230,000 clones, of which approximately 85% are seen a single time; around 0.97% belongs to the top ten. The sequenced sample consisted of peripheral blood. All receptors come from a man aged 35 to 55 with acute or convalescent COVID-19.

The table lists this clone with a few counts. The V gene is TRBV10-2, the J gene TRBJ2-5; D remains unclear. CDR1 WSHSY and CDR2 SAAADI come from the germline V gene. This CDR3 region has 12 residues. The germline V and J ends were trimmed by 3 bases and 10 bases, with 12 bases remaining between them. The CDR3 loop is CASSDPQRDQYF. The CDR3 DNA sequence: TGCGCCAGCAGTGACCCCCAAAGAGACCAGTACTTC.

This clone was observed once. The chain is built from TRBV4-1 and TRBJ1-1; D is perhaps TRBD1 (6 bases). The germline V and J ends were trimmed by 1 base and 5 bases, with 14 bases remaining between them. Germline V gene data show CDR1 as MGHRA and CDR2 as YSYEKL. The CDR3 is 15 amino acids. The CDR3 nucleotides read TGCGCCAGCAGCCAAGGCCCAGGGGCAGGGACTGAAGCTTTCTTT. Translated: CASSQGPGAGTEAFF.

The chain is built from TRBV18 and TRBJ2-3, with TRBD2 as a possible D gene (7 bases). This CDR3 region has 17 residues. V lost 3 bases and J lost 0, with 16 bases in between. Germline V gene sequence: CDR1 KGHSH, CDR2 LQKENI. The CDR3, as DNA: TGTGCCAGCTCACCTATCCGCGGGGGCGTTAGCACAGATACGCAGTATTTT. Encoded protein: CASSPIRGGVSTDTQYF.

This chain connects TRBV19 to TRBJ1-5; D may be TRBD1 (6 bases). V gave up 7 bases and J gave up 4 bases, with 26 bases separating them. Germline V gene data show CDR1 as LNHDA and CDR2 as SQIVND (reference sequence). The CDR3 runs to 18 residues. The CDR3 sequence is CASTLARTVGRGNQPQHF. CDR3 in DNA: TGTGCCAGTACCCTTGCGAGGACAGTCGGAAGAGGTAATCAGCCCCAGCATTTT.

The J gene is TRBJ2-2, the V gene TRBV2; TRBD2 matches 8 bases. The CDR3 consists of 15 residues. Germline CDR1 reads SNHLY; CDR2 reads FYNNEI. J gave up 2 bases and V 6 bases, and 5 bases lay outside the gene matches. The DNA of the CDR3 is TGTGCCAGCAGCCGCGGACTAGCCAACACCGGGGAGCTGTTTTTT. Its translation: CASSRGLANTGELFF.